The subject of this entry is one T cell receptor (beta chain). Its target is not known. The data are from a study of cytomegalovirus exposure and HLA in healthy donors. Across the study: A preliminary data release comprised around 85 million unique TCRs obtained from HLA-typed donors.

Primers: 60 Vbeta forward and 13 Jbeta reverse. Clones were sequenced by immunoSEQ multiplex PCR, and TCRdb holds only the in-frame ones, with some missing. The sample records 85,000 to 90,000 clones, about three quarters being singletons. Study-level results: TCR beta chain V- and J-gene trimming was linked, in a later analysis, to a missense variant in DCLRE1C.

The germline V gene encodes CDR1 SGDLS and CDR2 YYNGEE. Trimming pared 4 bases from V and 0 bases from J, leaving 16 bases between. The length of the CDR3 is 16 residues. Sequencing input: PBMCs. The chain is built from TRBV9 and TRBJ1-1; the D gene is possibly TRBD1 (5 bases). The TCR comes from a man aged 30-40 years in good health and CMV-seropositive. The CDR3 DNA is TGTGCCAGCAGCCCGCGACAGTTTATCATGAACACTGAAGCTTTCTTT. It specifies CASSPRQFIMNTEAFF.